These 9 T cell receptor beta chains came from one sample sequenced in a study of CD8 T cells in ankylosing spondylitis. TCRdb re-called the 5' RACE reads through MiXCR, storing one row per CDR3 protein. The profile shows 350,000 to 400,000 distinct CDR3 sequences, roughly 20% of them singletons. The specimen was blood, either unsorted or a sorted T cell fraction (not recorded which). These receptors all come from a male donor with ankylosing spondylitis or in good health (not recorded which).

The chain couples TRBV7-9 to TRBJ2-7; perhaps TRBD1 as D (6 bases). The CDR3 loop spans 13 amino acids. The ends were cut back, 5 bases at V and 3 bases at J, with 11 bases in the middle. Germline V gives CDR1 SEHNR, CDR2 FQNEAQ (reference sequence). CDR3 region: CASSPGHVYEQYF. As DNA, the CDR3 is TGTGCCAGCAGCCCGGGACACGTCTACGAGCAGTACTTC.

This clonotype showed up just a few times. The chain employs TRBV12-3 or TRBV12-4 and TRBJ2-7; the D is unclear. Trimming took off 8 bases at V and 4 bases at J, with 18 bases between the two ends. CDR3 length: 14 amino acids. CDR3 in DNA: TGTGCCAGCTCTCGTATCACCGCCCCTTACGAGCAGTACTTC. Residues: CASSRITAPYEQYF.

This clonotype was seen more than once but under ten times. This chain connects TRBV5-6 to TRBJ1-4; D remains unclear. Trimming left V 0 bases short and J 7 bases short, with 19 bases between. Germline V gives CDR1 SGHDT, CDR2 YYEEEE. The CDR3 has 17 amino acids. The CDR3 protein is CASSLGENALWGEKLFF. The DNA of the CDR3 is TGTGCCAGCAGCTTGGGTGAAAACGCCTTATGGGGTGAAAAACTGTTTTTT.

The chain is built from TRBV27 and TRBJ2-3; 9 bases are shared with TRBD2. Germline CDR1 and CDR2: MNHEY and SMNVEV (reference sequence). The junction had 6 bases not matched to a gene; V was cut back by 1 base and J by 4 bases. The CDR3 runs to 16 residues. DNA for the CDR3: TGTGCCAGCAGTTTATGTCCGCGGGGGGGTGCAGATACGCAGTATTTT. It translates to CASSLCPRGGADTQYF.

The chain carries TRBV29-1 and TRBJ2-4, with 7 bases identical to TRBD1. V shed 4 bases, J shed 5 bases, and the junction held 5 bases outside the gene matches. The CDR3 consists of 13 residues. Per the germline V gene, CDR1 is SQVTM and CDR2 is ANQGSEA. The CDR3 loop is CSVVNGTENIQYF. In DNA, the CDR3 is TGCAGCGTTGTGAACGGGACAGAAAACATTCAGTACTTC.

The rearrangement uses TRBV5-5 and TRBJ2-5, with D perhaps assigned TRBD1 or TRBD2 (5 bases each). Trimming removed 4 bases from V and 4 bases from J, with 11 bases in between. In germline, CDR1 is SGHKS, CDR2 YYEKEE (reference sequence). The CDR3 is made up of 13 amino acids. The CDR3 region is CASSPTGPETQYF. As DNA, the CDR3 is TGTGCCAGCAGCCCTACGGGGCCAGAGACCCAGTACTTC.

V is TRBV29-1 and J is TRBJ2-1; TRBD1 matches at 8 bases. The CDR3 extends over 14 amino acids. Losses at the gene ends were 4 bases for V and 7 bases for J; bases not matched to a gene: 9. The germline gives CDR1 SQVTM, CDR2 ANQGSEA. In DNA form, the CDR3 reads TGCAGCGTTGCGGGCAGGGGGCCTTCGAATGAGCAGTTCTTC. This codes for CSVAGRGPSNEQFF.

This clonotype was seen only a few times. Here the CDR3 DNA reads TGTGCCAGCAGCGGCGGACAGCGGACCTACGAGCAGTACTTC. Its protein product is CASSGGQRTYEQYF. The chain combines TRBV7-9 with TRBJ2-7; TRBD1 might be the D (6 bases). With 5 bases removed from V and 2 bases from J, the gap between germline ends came to 13 bases. The germline V gene encodes CDR1 SEHNR and CDR2 FQNEAQ (reference sequence). This CDR3 spans 14 amino acids.

The gene calls are TRBV7-9 and TRBJ1-1, with 7 bases matching TRBD1. Germline CDR1 SEHNR, CDR2 FQNEAQ (reference sequence). CDR3 length equals 15 residues. J gave up 5 bases and V 5 bases, and 11 bases lay outside the gene matches. Here the CDR3 DNA reads TGTGCCAGCAGCGCACCCCGACAGGGTTGGACTGAAGCTTTCTTT. This translates into CASSAPRQGWTEAFF.